The next 21 T cell receptor beta chains were all read from a single sample in a study of T cells in Graves' hyperthyroidism and ophthalmopathy (dated by TCRdb to the late 2010s). The receptor library was made with multiplex PCR. The run used an Illumina HiSeq 2000. The TCR beta CDR3 regions were amplified from RNA transcripts. For the first round of RT-PCR on the TCR CDR3, the HTBI primer set was used together with the Qiagen OneStep RT-PCR kit. TCRdb took the public reads, trimmed them with fastp at Q25, ran MiXCR for clone calling and kept in-frame beta chains. Rows merge per CDR3 protein into single entries with the most common DNA and genes. Present in this sample are some 580,000 distinct CDR3 sequences, 16% of which were seen just once. The top ten clonotypes cover more than 3% of the sample. Sequencing was done on a sample of blood. All receptors derive from a woman aged 35 to 49 with Graves' ophthalmopathy.

This clonotype has a count of ten or more. The chain carries TRBV2 and TRBJ2-3; D may be TRBD1 (5 bases). Germline V gene data show CDR1 as SNHLY and CDR2 as FYNNEI. Trimming left V 4 bases short and J 6 bases short, with 8 bases between. CDR3 length equals 12 residues. CDR3 in DNA: TGTGCCAGCAGTGGACAGCTGGATACGCAGTATTTT. Encoded protein: CASSGQLDTQYF.

This clonotype was seen more than once but under ten times. This chain connects TRBV5-1 to TRBJ1-4, with TRBD1 matching over 7 bases. Germline V gene sequence: CDR1 SGHRS, CDR2 YFSETQ. Trimming cost V 0 bases and J 0 bases; bases outside gene matches: 8. This CDR3 contains 18 residues. CDR3 in DNA: TGCGCCAGCAGCTTGGTGCTGGCAGGGGGTACAACTAATGAAAAACTGTTTTTT. This translates into CASSLVLAGGTTNEKLFF.

The chain links TRBV3-1 to TRBJ2-3; no clear D. V lost 1 base and J lost 10, with 6 bases in between. The germline V gene encodes CDR1 LGHDT and CDR2 YNNKEL (reference sequence). The CDR3 consists of 11 residues. CDR3 sequence: CASSQGNAQYF. The CDR3, as DNA: TGTGCCAGCAGCCAAGGCAATGCGCAGTATTTT.

This clonotype was counted many times. The chain recombines TRBV15 with TRBJ2-7; TRBD1 aligns across 10 bases. The CDR3 runs to 15 residues. Germline loops: CDR1 LNHNV, CDR2 YYDKDF (reference sequence). With V trimmed by 1 base and J by 7 bases, 7 bases remained unmatched. The CDR3 nucleotides read TGTGCCACCAGCAGAGGGACAGGGGGTGTCTTGGAGCAGTACTTC. Translating it yields CATSRGTGGVLEQYF.

V usage is TRBV6-1 and J usage is TRBJ1-3; no clear D gene. This CDR3 has 18 residues. V lost 6 bases and J 0 bases, leaving 21 bases between the germline ends. Germline V gene data show CDR1 as MNHNS and CDR2 as SASEGT. This CDR3 reads CASRLNTFGRSSGNTIYF. The CDR3 DNA sequence: TGTGCCAGCAGACTAAATACCTTCGGACGGAGCTCTGGAAACACCATATATTTT.

The chain carries TRBV20-1 and TRBJ2-5; 11 bases line up with TRBD2. There are 15 residues in the CDR3. The germline CDR1 and CDR2 sequences are DFQATT and SNEGSKA (reference sequence). V was clipped by 6 bases and J by 7 bases; unmatched bases: 13. The CDR3 reads CSAATIAGGPGTQYF. The DNA for the CDR3 is TGCAGTGCGGCGACAATAGCGGGGGGGCCTGGGACCCAGTACTTC.

The chain recombines TRBV6-1 with TRBJ2-5, with D perhaps TRBD1 or TRBD2 (5 bases each). The length of the CDR3 is 14 residues. Germline V CDR1 and CDR2: MNHNS, SASEGT. V lost 6 bases to trimming and J lost 5 bases, with 16 bases between them. In nucleotides, the CDR3 is TGTGCCAGCAGCTCCTGGGACGTACGGGAGACCCAGTACTTC. Amino acids: CASSSWDVRETQYF.

In this sample, this clonotype turned up many times. The chain combines TRBV12-3 or TRBV12-4 with TRBJ1-1, with a tentative D call TRBD1 (6 bases). V shed 6 bases and J shed 3 bases, with 11 bases lying between them. The CDR3 has 13 residues. The CDR3 spells CASSYRVDTEAFF. The CDR3 nucleotides are TGTGCCAGCAGCTACAGGGTGGACACTGAAGCTTTCTTT.

This clonotype was detected only a few times. This chain joins TRBV9 and TRBJ2-2; 7 bases line up with TRBD2. The V and J ends lost 3 bases and 0 bases, in that order; junction bases with no gene match: 14. CDR1 is SGDLS, CDR2 YYNGEE, per germline. The CDR3 length is 19 residues. Here the CDR3 DNA reads TGTGCCAGCAGCGGACCAAAAAGCGTGCTAGCGGCGAACACCGGGGAGCTGTTTTTT. Residues: CASSGPKSVLAANTGELFF.

The table lists this clonotype with many counts. This chain links TRBV20-1 with TRBJ2-3, with D possibly TRBD2 on 6 matching bases. CDR3 length: 15 residues. V was shortened by 0 bases and J by 0 bases, with 10 bases between the two germline ends. Germline values: CDR1 DFQATT, CDR2 SNEGSKA (reference sequence). In DNA, the CDR3 is TGCAGTGCTAGAGATTTTGCGGGGAGCACAGATACGCAGTATTTT. Protein product: CSARDFAGSTDTQYF.

Many counts were recorded for this clonotype. The chain is built from TRBV12-3 or TRBV12-4 and TRBJ1-5; D unresolved. The CDR3 has 15 residues. V gave up 2 bases and J gave up 9 bases, with 17 bases separating them. The CDR3 region is CASSLSTTGSSPQHF. CDR3 bases: TGTGCCAGCAGTTTATCTACGACCGGTTCGTCGCCCCAGCATTTT.

The V and J genes are TRBV19 and TRBJ2-1, with TRBD2 identical over 12 bases. Germline CDR1 and CDR2: LNHDA and SQIVND (reference sequence). Unmatched junction bases numbered 6, after V lost 5 bases and J lost 7 bases. This CDR3 is built from 15 residues. The CDR3 sequence: CASSLSGTSGNEQFF. The CDR3 DNA follows: TGTGCCAGTAGTCTATCCGGGACTAGCGGGAATGAGCAGTTCTTC.

In this sample, this clonotype turned up many times. V gene TRBV27 combines with J gene TRBJ2-3, with 7 bases identical to TRBD2. The CDR3 sequence is 17 residues long. J lost 1 base, V lost 2 bases, and 9 bases had no gene match. In germline, CDR1 is MNHEY, CDR2 SMNVEV (reference sequence). CDR3 in amino acids: CASSLGRLADRTDTQYF. Here the CDR3 DNA reads TGTGCCAGCAGTTTAGGACGCCTAGCGGATCGCACAGATACGCAGTATTTT.

The CDR3 DNA sequence: TGTGCCAGCAGCGTCATAGGGCTAGCGGGAGAGACCCAGTACTTC. Amino acids: CASSVIGLAGETQYF. The chain carries TRBV9 and TRBJ2-5, with 8 bases identical to TRBD2. Germline V gene lookup returns CDR1 SGDLS and CDR2 YYNGEE. CDR3 length: 15 amino acids. Losses at the gene ends were 2 bases for V and 4 bases for J; bases not matched to a gene: 7.

This clonotype was seen at least ten times. The chain has TRBV3-1 and TRBJ2-5; 13 bases align to TRBD2. This CDR3 spans 20 amino acids. V dropped 4 bases and J dropped 1; count of bases not matched to a gene: 15. CDR1 is LGHDT and CDR2 is YNNKEL in the germline V gene (reference sequence). The CDR3 DNA reads TGTGCCAGCAGCCGGCCTCCGGGACTAGCGGGGAATACCCTCCAAGAGACCCAGTACTTC. It encodes CASSRPPGLAGNTLQETQYF.

This clonotype has just a few counts. This CDR3 reads CARDNGPPDLSYTF. In DNA, the CDR3 is TGTGCCAGAGATAATGGGCCACCCGATTTAAGCTACACCTTC. The chain carries TRBV7-3 and TRBJ1-2; unclear D gene. Germline assignment: CDR1 SGHTA and CDR2 FQGTGA. Trimming pared 9 bases from V and 9 bases from J, leaving 23 bases between. The CDR3 is 14 amino acids.

This clonotype showed up many times. The genes are TRBV2 and TRBJ2-3; D assignment may be TRBD1 or TRBD2 (5 bases each). CDR1 is SNHLY, CDR2 FYNNEI, per germline. The CDR3 consists of 13 residues. The V and J ends lost 8 bases and 2 bases respectively, with 11 bases between them. CDR3 region: CASVGPNTDTQYF. CDR3 sequence (DNA): TGTGCCAGCGTGGGACCCAACACAGATACGCAGTATTTT. The whole variable domain, filled in from reference TRBV2 and TRBJ2-3, reads EPEVTQTPSHQVTQMGQEVILRCVPISNHLYFYWYRQILGQKVEFLVSFYNNEISEKSEIFDDQFSVERPDGSNFTLKIRSTKLEDSAMYFCASVGPNTDTQYFGPGTRLTVL.

The chain joins TRBV12-3 or TRBV12-4 to TRBJ1-2; the D gene is possibly TRBD1 (6 bases). The CDR3 consists of 13 residues. V was clipped by 7 bases and J by 5 bases, with 14 bases between them. The CDR3 sequence is CASTSGRGYGYTF. CDR3 coding DNA: TGTGCCAGCACCTCCGGGAGGGGGTATGGCTACACCTTC.

The genes are TRBV20-1 and TRBJ1-1; TRBD1 aligns across 7 bases. The germline V gene encodes CDR1 DFQATT and CDR2 SNEGSKA (reference sequence). V was clipped by 4 bases and J by 3 bases; unmatched bases: 8. This CDR3 has 14 residues. CDR3 sequence (DNA): TGCAGTGCTAAACGACAGGACAGGCACACTGAAGCTTTCTTT. Translated: CSAKRQDRHTEAFF.

V usage is TRBV19 and J usage is TRBJ1-6; D may be TRBD1 (6 bases). The V gene lost 8 bases and the J gene lost 4 bases, with 12 bases spanning the gap. Germline V gives CDR1 LNHDA, CDR2 SQIVND (reference sequence). The CDR3 loop spans 14 amino acids. CDR3: CASQQGRYNSPLHF. The CDR3 region has the DNA TGTGCCAGTCAACAGGGAAGGTATAATTCACCCCTCCACTTT.

This clonotype was detected many times. The chain joins TRBV3-1 to TRBJ2-2; possibly TRBD1 for D (5 bases). The CDR3 covers 16 residues. V lost 4 bases and J 0 bases, leaving 12 bases between the germline ends. Germline CDR1 reads LGHDT; CDR2 reads YNNKEL (reference sequence). The CDR3: CASSRTGIANTGELFF. The CDR3 DNA sequence: TGTGCCAGCAGCCGAACAGGAATAGCGAACACCGGGGAGCTGTTTTTT.